This TCR beta chain appears in the sequencing data of a study of control samples from healthy donors and cancer patients. TCRdb's table, derived via immunoSEQ multiplex PCR, lists solely in-frame clones and lacks some. The sample records approximately 160,000 clones, about nine tenths being singletons. Source material: blood. This sequence was found in a woman aged 40 to 55 in good health.

DNA for the CDR3: TGCGCCAGCAGCCCCCGGGACTCTGGGGCCAACGTCCTGACTTTC. The encoded protein is CASSPRDSGANVLTF. This chain joins TRBV4-1 and TRBJ2-6; TRBD2 might be the D (5 bases). The CDR3 is made up of 15 amino acids. The V end was cut by 4 bases, the J end by 0 bases, with 7 bases between. Per germline, CDR1 MGHRA and CDR2 YSYEKL.